One sample yielded the 15 T cell receptor beta chains listed below, sequenced in a study of neurological immune-mediated disorders. Time point denoted: longitudinal time-point 3. Each CDR3 protein is one row after TCRdb ran MiXCR on the 5' RACE reads. The sample lists around 100,000 distinct CDR3 sequences, 11% occurring once. Sequencing was done on a sample of PBMCs. The receptors were gathered from a female donor with HTLV-1-associated myelopathy (HAM/TSP).

Many counts were recorded for this clonotype. The V call is TRBV5-6, the J call TRBJ1-2; the match to TRBD1 covers 8 bases. The V gene end was trimmed by 2 bases and the J gene end by 2 bases; junction bases not matched to a gene: 2. CDR1 and CDR2 from the germline V gene are SGHDT and YYEEEE. This CDR3 contains 14 residues. CDR3 region: CASSFRDRNYGYTF. CDR3 coding DNA: TGTGCCAGCAGCTTCCGGGACAGGAACTATGGCTACACCTTC.

The J gene is TRBJ2-1, the V gene TRBV7-3; perhaps D is TRBD1 or TRBD2 (5 bases each). Trimming left V 5 bases short and J 7 bases short, with 18 bases between. The CDR3 sequence is 15 residues long. Germline V lookup: CDR1 SGHTA, CDR2 FQGTGA. CDR3 residues: CASSRSRDEANEQFF. In DNA form, the CDR3 reads TGTGCCAGCAGCCGAAGCCGGGACGAAGCTAATGAGCAGTTCTTC.

This clonotype was observed many times. The gene calls are TRBV5-1 and TRBJ2-7; D might be TRBD2 (5 bases). Trimming cost V 3 bases and J 3 bases, with 10 bases left between them. CDR1 and CDR2 from the germline V gene are SGHRS and YFSETQ. This CDR3 is built from 13 residues. The CDR3 sequence: CASSYRGDYEQYF. CDR3 coding DNA: TGCGCCAGCAGCTACCGGGGAGACTACGAGCAGTACTTC.

Many counts were recorded for this clonotype. The V call is TRBV5-1, the J call TRBJ2-7; D ambiguous. Per the germline V gene, CDR1 is SGHRS and CDR2 is YFSETQ. V lost 0 bases and J lost 2, with 9 bases in between. The CDR3 is 14 residues long. CDR3 bases: TGCGCCAGCAGCTTGGCCACAAATCCCTACGAGCAGTACTTC. Translated: CASSLATNPYEQYF.

This clonotype showed up many times. V gene TRBV7-2 combines with J gene TRBJ2-3; the match to TRBD2 covers 11 bases. CDR1 is SGHTA and CDR2 is FQGNSA in the germline V gene. V shed 5 bases, J shed 9 bases, and the junction held 10 bases outside the gene matches. The CDR3 runs to 15 residues. CDR3 sequence: CASSRSGGAGRTQYF. Written as DNA, the CDR3 is TGTGCCAGCAGCCGTAGCGGGGGGGCGGGCAGGACGCAGTATTTT.

This clonotype was seen at least ten times. The chain couples TRBV3-1 to TRBJ2-1; TRBD2 matches 12 bases. Looked up from germline, CDR1 is LGHDT and CDR2 is YNNKEL (reference sequence). The V and J ends lost 6 bases and 8 bases, in that order; junction bases with no gene match: 8. The CDR3 is made up of 15 amino acids. CDR3 nucleotide sequence: TGTGCCAGCAGTTCTAGCGGGGGGGAAACAGATGAGCAGTTCTTC. It translates to CASSSSGGETDEQFF.

As to this clonotype: A read error may explain this, as a much larger clone is one base away. This chain joins TRBV20-1 and TRBJ1-2; D is unresolved. The CDR3 extends over 13 amino acids. V shed 8 bases and J shed 2 bases, with 15 bases lying between them. CDR1 is DFQATT, CDR2 SNEGSKA, per germline (reference sequence). CDR3 residues: CSTRRGLNYGYTF. The CDR3 coding sequence is TGCAGTACTCGCCGGGGTTTAAACTATGGCTACACCTTC.

This clonotype was counted many times. The V call is TRBV10-3, the J call TRBJ2-7; 8 bases match TRBD1. This CDR3 has 12 amino acids. The V gene's germline CDR1 is ENHRY and CDR2 SYGVKD. Unmatched junction bases numbered 5, after V lost 8 bases and J lost 5 bases. DNA of the CDR3: TGTGCCATCCGCGACAGGGGCCACGAGCAGTACTTC. Its translation is CAIRDRGHEQYF.

This clonotype showed up many times. The chain joins TRBV5-1 to TRBJ2-7, with D possibly TRBD1 on 6 matching bases. V was shortened by 0 bases and J by 3 bases, with 13 bases between the two germline ends. CDR3 length: 15 amino acids. Germline V gene sequence: CDR1 SGHRS, CDR2 YFSETQ. The CDR3: CASSLGSGDVYEQYF. The DNA for the CDR3 is TGCGCCAGCAGCTTGGGGTCAGGGGACGTCTACGAGCAGTACTTC.

In its sample, this clonotype was seen many times. The V call is TRBV5-5, the J call TRBJ2-3, with unresolved D. From germline, CDR1 is SGHKS and CDR2 YYEKEE (reference sequence). V was pared by 1 base and J by 0 bases, with 12 bases between. The CDR3 is 16 residues long. The CDR3 protein is CASSLRVARSTDTQYF. CDR3 bases: TGTGCCAGCAGCTTGAGGGTTGCCCGGAGCACAGATACGCAGTATTTT.

In this sample, this clonotype turned up many times. The genes are TRBV14 and TRBJ2-6; 7 bases line up with TRBD2. J lost 2 bases, V lost 2 bases, and 9 bases had no gene match. Germline V lookup: CDR1 SGHDN, CDR2 FVKESK. This CDR3 region has 18 residues. CDR3: CASSQRFTAGAGANVLTF. Written as DNA, the CDR3 is TGTGCCAGCAGCCAAAGGTTCACGGCGGGGGCTGGGGCCAACGTCCTGACTTTC.

V and J are TRBV9 and TRBJ1-3; D ambiguous. CDR3 length: 15 amino acids. Germline V gives CDR1 SGDLS, CDR2 YYNGEE. Trimming removed 1 base at V and 0 bases at J, with 8 bases between. CDR3 DNA sequence: TGTGCCAGCAGCGTATCCGGAAGCTCTGGAAACACCATATATTTT. It is translated as CASSVSGSSGNTIYF.

The DNA of the CDR3 is TGTGCCAGCAGCTTTAAAGTTAGGGGGGAGACTGAAGCTTTCTTT. As protein: CASSFKVRGETEAFF. The chain is built from TRBV7-2 and TRBJ1-1; possible D gene TRBD1, 6 bases. Germline CDR1 is SGHTA and CDR2 is FQGNSA. The CDR3 consists of 15 residues. V lost 3 bases, J lost 5 bases, and 16 bases lay in between.

This clonotype was counted ten times or more. The chain's CDR3 is CSAMPGGGGSDTQYF. In DNA form, the CDR3 reads TGCAGTGCTATGCCAGGGGGCGGGGGGAGTGATACGCAGTATTTT. The chain links TRBV20-1 to TRBJ2-3; D may match TRBD1 or TRBD2 (8 bases each). Germline CDR1 and CDR2: DFQATT and SNEGSKA (reference sequence). CDR3 length: 15 amino acids. V lost 4 bases, J lost 6 bases, and 20 bases lay in between.

About this clonotype itself: This may be a read error: a much more frequent sequence differs by one nucleotide. The chain is built from TRBV12-3 or TRBV12-4 and TRBJ1-1, with 8 nucleotides matching TRBD1. The CDR3 is 15 residues long. V lost 6 bases to trimming and J lost 11 bases; unmatched junction nucleotides: 17. As DNA, the CDR3 is TGTGCCAGCAGCCCTATAGGACAGGGCTCCAACGTGGCTTTCTTT. It codes for CASSPIGQGSNVAFF.